This T cell receptor (beta chain) was captured by sequencing in a study of response to subunit inactivated influenza vaccine. General study results and limits: There was a suggestion from the authors that each seasonal influenza vaccination recruits few new T cells.

V lost 4 bases, J lost 2 bases, and 11 bases lay in between. Germline V CDR1 and CDR2: SGHDT, YYEEEE. The CDR3 has 14 amino acids. One entry per CDR3 protein, called by TCRdb with MiXCR from the RT-PCR reads. The sample includes about 540,000 distinct CDR3 sequences, approximately 22% of them seen just once. This clonotype was recorded at least ten times. Its antigen is not known. These data were likewise used in another study, on T cells expressing NK-cell markers. That investigation notes: Generation of TCR beta cDNA was performed by 5'RACE template switching incorporating UMIs. The study sequenced eight donors, seven HCMV-seropositive and one seronegative. About six donors showed dominant NKG2C+ clonotypes comprising roughly 1.0-7.0% of their CD8+ T cells. In a handful of donors, dominant clonotypes made up roughly 25-60.1% of CD3+CD56-NKG2C+ cells.

The TCR sequence derives from a man aged 45-65 years who received an inactivated influenza vaccine. The chain joins TRBV5-6 to TRBJ2-3; D is undetermined. Here the sequenced sample was CD4+ T cells sorted from PBMCs, taken 11 to 12 days after vaccination. The CDR3 region is CASSQRFSTDTQYF. The CDR3 bases are TGTGCCAGCAGCCAGCGCTTTTCCACAGATACGCAGTATTTT.